This TCR beta chain was recovered during a study of CD8 T cells in Susac syndrome. Negative magnetic isolation gave CD8+ and CD4+ cells; FACS enriched CD8+ TEMRA. cDNA came from roughly 0.53 to 1 ug RNA primed by random hexamers. Across 54 Vbeta and 13 Jbeta, immunoSEQ multiplex PCR amplified TCR beta CDR3. TCRdb reprocessed the immunoSEQ multiplex PCR reads via MiXCR and lists one record per CDR3 protein. Of some 200,000 distinct CDR3 sequences listed, approximately 95% are singletons. The CDR3 loop spans 15 amino acids. With 4 bases clipped from V and 2 bases from J, the junction kept 4 bases outside the gene matches. Germline loops: CDR1 SNHLY, CDR2 FYNNEI.

The chain carries TRBV2 and TRBJ2-3; 9 bases match TRBD2. Sequenced: CD4+ T cells from PBMCs. The TCR originated in a human donor with Susac syndrome. The CDR3 loop is CASSGAGGYTDTQYF. Written as DNA, the CDR3 is TGTGCCAGCAGTGGAGCGGGGGGATACACAGATACGCAGTATTTT. Drawing the rest from reference TRBV2 and TRBJ2-3, the complete variable domain is EPEVTQTPSHQVTQMGQEVILRCVPISNHLYFYWYRQILGQKVEFLVSFYNNEISEKSEIFDDQFSVERPDGSNFTLKIRSTKLEDSAMYFCASSGAGGYTDTQYFGPGTRLTVL.